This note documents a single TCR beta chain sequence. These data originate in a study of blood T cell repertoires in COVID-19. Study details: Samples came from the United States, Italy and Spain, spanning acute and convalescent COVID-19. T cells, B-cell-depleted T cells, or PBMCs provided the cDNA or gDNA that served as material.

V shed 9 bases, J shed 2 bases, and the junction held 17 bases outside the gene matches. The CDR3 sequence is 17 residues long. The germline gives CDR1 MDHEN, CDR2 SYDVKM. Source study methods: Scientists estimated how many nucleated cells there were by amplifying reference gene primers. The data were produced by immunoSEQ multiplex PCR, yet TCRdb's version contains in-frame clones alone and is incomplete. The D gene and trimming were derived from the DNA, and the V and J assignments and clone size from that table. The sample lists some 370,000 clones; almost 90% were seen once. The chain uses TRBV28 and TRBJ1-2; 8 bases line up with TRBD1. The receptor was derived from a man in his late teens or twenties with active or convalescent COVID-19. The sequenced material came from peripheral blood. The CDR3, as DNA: TGTGCCAGTTCTGGTTTCCACACAGGGGGGCAAAACTATGGCTACACCTTC. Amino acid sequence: CASSGFHTGGQNYGYTF.